The clone carrying this T cell receptor (beta chain) was seen repeatedly, ten times or more. The germline gives CDR1 SEHNR, CDR2 FQNEAQ (reference sequence). The CDR3 contains 11 residues. V lost 5 bases and J lost 5, with 6 bases in between. The source of the sample is a study of T cells in Graves' hyperthyroidism and ophthalmopathy. The source of the PBMCs was 9.5 to 10 ml of fresh peripheral blood. Researchers amplified the TCR beta CDR3 regions from RNA transcripts. A first-round RT-PCR of the TCR CDR3 used the HTBI primer set. TCRdb processed the multiplex PCR reads anew with MiXCR; each CDR3 protein has one entry. The table records 650,000 to 850,000 distinct CDR3 sequences, under 20% of them present only once.

This TCR was sampled from a woman aged 50 to 65 with Graves' hyperthyroidism that later progressed to Graves' ophthalmopathy. Sequenced: blood. The V and J genes are TRBV7-9 and TRBJ1-1; D remains unclear. CDR3 nucleotide sequence: TGTGCCAGCAGCCGTATAACTGAAGCTTTCTTT. The encoded protein is CASSRITEAFF.